This TCR beta chain was observed in a study of CD8+ T cells in alopecia areata. Whole-study context: For treated patients, severity scores reflected the percentage of scalp area affected.

CDR3 length: 16 amino acids. Trimming shortened V by 4 bases and J by 3 bases, and 19 bases separated the two germline ends. CDR1 SGDLS and CDR2 YYNGEE come from the germline V gene. The study's findings and limits: Whether baseline CD8+ expansion is linked to response remains uncertain, given a single nonresponder.

Comments on this clone: What it binds is unknown.

TCR sequencing used cDNA made by reverse transcription of extracted RNA. Method: immunoSEQ multiplex PCR; TCRdb's copy keeps in-frame clones and lacks some. The sample shows 100,000 to 150,000 clones, 60% to 65% of them seen only once. Treatment noted: oral pan-JAK inhibitor, 5-10 mg twice daily. Peripheral blood and lesional scalp punch biopsies came from alopecia areata patients. The J gene is TRBJ2-5, the V gene TRBV9, with D possibly being TRBD2 (5 bases). This sample comprised CD4+ T cells sorted from blood, obtained at week 4, from a patient treated with tofacitinib. The clonotype originates from a human donor with alopecia areata. CDR3 DNA sequence: TGTGCCAGCAGCTCAGGACCCCCGCGGGCTAAAGAGACCCAGTACTTC. Its translation: CASSSGPPRAKETQYF.